The rows below give T cell receptor beta chains drawn from one sample of a study of PD-1 blockade in mismatch repair-deficient tumors. The antigens for these receptors are not known. TCRdb's table, derived via immunoSEQ multiplex PCR, lists solely in-frame clones and lacks some. The sample records about 9,200 clones, 86% being singletons. This specimen was cells cultured in vitro, taken from a patient treated with pembrolizumab. These receptors all come from an adult with mismatch repair-deficient cancer. Both conserved end residues are part of each CDR3. The order of the fields is CDR3 DNA, CDR3 protein, clone size, J gene, D gene, V gene. The D gene is left open where the match is weak. Clone size is not always given. Where it is, it says once, few, many or a class for expanded clones.

TGTGCCAGCAGTTCTCCGGGACAGCCTCAATACAATGAGCAGTTCTTC,CASSSPGQPQYNEQFF,-,TRBJ2-1,TRBD1,TRBV28
TGTGCCAGCAGTACCATACCTCGACTAGCTGAATACGAGCAGTACTTC,CASSTIPRLAEYEQYF,-,TRBJ2-7,TRBD2,TRBV28
TGTGCCAGCAGCTTCTACGAACAACCGGGACAGGGTTACGAGCAGTACTTC,CASSFYEQPGQGYEQYF,-,TRBJ2-7,TRBD1,TRBV5-6
TGTGCCAGTAGTATAGTTGGGGGCTTGAACACTGAAGCTTTCTTT,CASSIVGGLNTEAFF,-,TRBJ1-1,-,TRBV19
TGCGCCAGCAGTGACAGCAGCAATCAGCCCCAGCATTTT,CASSDSSNQPQHF,-,TRBJ1-5,-,TRBV10-1
TGTGCCAGCAGGGAATGGGGGAGGGCCCTCCACTTT,CASREWGRALHF,-,TRBJ1-6,-,TRBV6-1
TGCGCCAGCAGCTTGATGGGCTCCACAGATACGCAGTATTTT,CASSLMGSTDTQYF,-,TRBJ2-3,-,TRBV5-1
TGTGCCAGCAGCTTAGGTGGGACGGGGAGGTACTCTGAAGCTTTCTTT,CASSLGGTGRYSEAFF,-,TRBJ1-1,-,TRBV7-9
TGTGCCAGTAGGTCCCTTGGTGGGGGGTTCAATCAGCCCCAGCATTTT,CASRSLGGGFNQPQHF,few,TRBJ1-5,-,TRBV19
TGTGCCAGCAGCCAATGGGGCGGGGAGCTGTTTTTT,CASSQWGGELFF,-,TRBJ2-2,-,TRBV5-6
TGCGCCAGCAGCTTGGGAGGGGAAAACACCATATATTTT,CASSLGGENTIYF,few,TRBJ1-3,-,TRBV5-1
TGTGCCAGTAGTATAGTTCCAGGGGGCAATCAGCCCCAGCATTTT,CASSIVPGGNQPQHF,-,TRBJ1-5,-,TRBV19
TGTGCCAGCAGCCCCGGGGACCATAGCAATCAGCCCCAGCATTTT,CASSPGDHSNQPQHF,few,TRBJ1-5,-,TRBV11-2
TGTGCCAGCAGCGATAACGAGCAGTACTTC,CASSDNEQYF,-,TRBJ2-7,-,TRBV9
TGCGCCAGCAGCGACGACAGGTTTTCCTACAATGAGCAGTTCTTC,CASSDDRFSYNEQFF,-,TRBJ2-1,-,TRBV5-1
TGTGCCAGCAGCTTAAGTCCGGGAGGGTGGGATGAGCAGTTCTTC,CASSLSPGGWDEQFF,-,TRBJ2-1,TRBD2,TRBV7-2
TGTGCCAGTAGCTCTTGGCAGTCAAGTCGGGGCTACACCTTC,CASSSWQSSRGYTF,-,TRBJ1-2,-,TRBV19
TGTGCCTGGAGAACCGGGGCCTACGAGCAGTACTTC,CAWRTGAYEQYF,-,TRBJ2-7,-,TRBV30
TGTGCCAGCACGGGACAGAGTCTAAACGAGCAGTACTTC,CASTGQSLNEQYF,once,TRBJ2-7,TRBD1,TRBV6-5
TGCAGCGTAACCAAGCGGGGGTTTACCTACGAGCAGTACTTC,CSVTKRGFTYEQYF,-,TRBJ2-7,TRBD2,TRBV29-1
TGCGCCAGCAGCTCGACTAGCGGCCCGAGCTCCTACGAGCAGTACTTC,CASSSTSGPSSYEQYF,-,TRBJ2-7,TRBD2,TRBV5-1
TGTGCCTGGGGTGTCGGACAGGGAAGTCACGAGCAGTACTTC,CAWGVGQGSHEQYF,-,TRBJ2-7,TRBD1,TRBV30
TGTGCCAGCAGTAACCGACTAGCGGGCTCCTACGAGCAGTACTTC,CASSNRLAGSYEQYF,once,TRBJ2-7,TRBD2,TRBV6-6
TGTGCCAGCTCCCCCGGCTACGAGCAGTACTTC,CASSPGYEQYF,-,TRBJ2-7,-,TRBV18
TGCGCCAGCAGCGGTCGGACAGGCCCCGGGGAGCTGTTTTTT,CASSGRTGPGELFF,once,TRBJ2-2,TRBD1,TRBV5-1
TGTGCCAGCAGGCCTCTCGCGAGGGCGGGCCAAGAGACCCAGTACTTC,CASRPLARAGQETQYF,-,TRBJ2-5,-,TRBV28
TGTGCCAGCAGCGTAGCGGGCGGGGCCTCCTACAATGAGCAGTTCTTC,CASSVAGGASYNEQFF,-,TRBJ2-1,-,TRBV9
TGTGCCAGCAGTTTACAGAACGGCTATGGCTACACCTTC,CASSLQNGYGYTF,-,TRBJ1-2,-,TRBV27
TGTGCCAGCTCACCACCTAGTGGGACCTACAATGAGCAGTTCTTC,CASSPPSGTYNEQFF,once,TRBJ2-1,-,TRBV18
TGTGCCAGCAGCCGATTGGGGGATGGGAGCCAGTACTTC,CASSRLGDGSQYF,-,TRBJ2-5,-,TRBV7-9
TGCGCCAGTAGTGAAGGAACAGATACGCAGTATTTT,CASSEGTDTQYF,-,TRBJ2-3,-,TRBV4-1
TGCGCCAGCAGCCACCGACAGGGTGACGGGGAGCTGTTTTTT,CASSHRQGDGELFF,-,TRBJ2-2,TRBD1,TRBV5-1
TGTGCCAGCAGCTTGGCCGATGGCGGATTGGGGCTGTTTTTT,CASSLADGGLGLFF,-,TRBJ2-2,-,TRBV5-5
TGTGCCAGCAGGGGGTTCTCAGGGGTTCACGAGCAGTACTTC,CASRGFSGVHEQYF,-,TRBJ2-7,-,TRBV2
TGCGCCAGCAGCTTCACAGGCCAGGTGGACACTGAAGCCTTCTTT,CASSFTGQVDTEAFF,once,TRBJ1-1,-,TRBV5-1
TGCGCCAGCAGCTTGGTCGCCCGCTGGTCGGGCGAGCAGTACTTC,CASSLVARWSGEQYF,-,TRBJ2-7,-,TRBV5-1
TGTGCCAGCAGTGAATCAGACAGGAGGAACACTGAAGCTTTCTTT,CASSESDRRNTEAFF,-,TRBJ1-1,-,TRBV25-1
TGTGCCTCAAGAGGACTAGCGGGAGACCATGAGCAGTTCTTC,CASRGLAGDHEQFF,-,TRBJ2-1,TRBD2,TRBV10-3
TGTGCCAGCAGCTCCTTTCCCCAATCTAGGCATGAAAAACTGTTTTTT,CASSSFPQSRHEKLFF,-,TRBJ1-4,-,TRBV7-2
TGTGCCAGCAGCAGATCTAGCGGGTCGCTCTACGAGCAGTACTTC,CASSRSSGSLYEQYF,once,TRBJ2-7,TRBD2,TRBV5-8
TGTGCCAGCAGTTTTCCGAATGAAAAACTGTTTTTT,CASSFPNEKLFF,-,TRBJ1-4,-,TRBV27
TGTGCCATTAAGTCAGGGGGCCTGAACACTGAAGCTTTCTTT,CAIKSGGLNTEAFF,-,TRBJ1-1,TRBD1,TRBV10-3
TGTGCCAGCAGTCAACAGTACAATGAGCAGTTCTTC,CASSQQYNEQFF,once,TRBJ2-1,-,TRBV27
TGTGCCAGCAGCTTAAACGGCAGGGGGCTTACTGAAGCTTTCTTT,CASSLNGRGLTEAFF,once,TRBJ1-1,TRBD1,TRBV7-3